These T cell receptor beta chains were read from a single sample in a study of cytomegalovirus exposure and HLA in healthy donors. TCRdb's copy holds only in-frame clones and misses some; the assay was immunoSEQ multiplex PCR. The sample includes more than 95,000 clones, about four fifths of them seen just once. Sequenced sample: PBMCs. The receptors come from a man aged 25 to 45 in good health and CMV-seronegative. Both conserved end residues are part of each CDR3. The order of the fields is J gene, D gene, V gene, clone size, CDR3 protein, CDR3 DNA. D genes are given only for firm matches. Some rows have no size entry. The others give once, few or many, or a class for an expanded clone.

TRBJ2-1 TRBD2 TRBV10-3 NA CAISDRPSGGSNEQFF TGTGCCATCAGTGATCGGCCTAGCGGGGGGTCTAATGAGCAGTTCTTC
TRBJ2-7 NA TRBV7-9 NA CASNKLTAYEQYF TGTGCCAGCAACAAGCTTACAGCCTACGAGCAGTACTTC
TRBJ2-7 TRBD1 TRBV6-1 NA CASRGGQGEQYEQYF TGTGCCAGCAGGGGCGGACAGGGGGAGCAGTACGAGCAGTACTTC
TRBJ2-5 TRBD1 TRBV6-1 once CASSGGGPETQYF TGTGCCAGCAGTGGAGGGGGCCCAGAGACCCAGTACTTC
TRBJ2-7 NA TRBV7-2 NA CASSSGHRSYEQYF TGTGCCAGCAGCTCAGGACACCGCTCCTACGAGCAGTACTTC
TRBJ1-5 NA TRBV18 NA CASSPWTEEQPQHF TGTGCCAGCTCACCCTGGACAGAAGAACAGCCCCAGCATTTT
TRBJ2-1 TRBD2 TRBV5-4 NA CASSAGLAGVTFF TGTGCCAGCAGCGCGGGACTAGCGGGAGTGACGTTCTTC
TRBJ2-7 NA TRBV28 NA CASSSGVHEQYF TGTGCCAGCAGCTCCGGGGTGCATGAGCAGTACTTC
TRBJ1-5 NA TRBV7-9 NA CASSPNSSNQPQHF TGTGCCAGCAGCCCTAACTCTAGCAATCAGCCCCAGCATTTT
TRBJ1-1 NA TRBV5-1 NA CASSLGQSNTEAFF TGCGCCAGCAGCTTGGGACAGTCGAACACTGAAGCTTTCTTT
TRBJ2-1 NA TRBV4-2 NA CASSQEARDPYNEQFF TGTGCCAGCAGCCAAGAAGCCCGGGATCCCTACAATGAGCAGTTCTTC
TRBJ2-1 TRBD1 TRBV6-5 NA CASTPDRVTNEQFF TGTGCCAGCACCCCAGACAGGGTTACCAATGAGCAGTTCTTC
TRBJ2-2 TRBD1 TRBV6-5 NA CASILTGSGTGELFF TGTGCCAGCATTCTGACAGGGTCTGGCACCGGGGAGCTGTTTTTT
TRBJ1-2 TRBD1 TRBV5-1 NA CASSSGQGGDGYTF TGCGCCAGCAGCTCGGGACAGGGAGGCGATGGCTACACCTTC
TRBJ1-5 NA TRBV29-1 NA CSVEQGLNQPQNF TGCAGCGTTGAACAGGGTCTCAATCAGCCCCAGAATTTT
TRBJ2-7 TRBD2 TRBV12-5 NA CASGSRTSGEQYF TGTGCTAGTGGTTCAAGGACTAGCGGCGAGCAGTACTTC
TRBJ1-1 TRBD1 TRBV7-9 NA CASSFMGTGMNTEAFF TGTGCCAGCAGCTTTATGGGGACAGGCATGAACACTGAAGCTTTCTTT
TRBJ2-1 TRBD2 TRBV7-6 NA CASSLVAGEQFF TGTGCCAGCAGCTTAGTAGCGGGGGAGCAGTTCTTC
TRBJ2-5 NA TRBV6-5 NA CASSPDWRGETQYF TGTGCCAGCAGTCCCGACTGGCGTGGAGAGACCCAGTACTTC
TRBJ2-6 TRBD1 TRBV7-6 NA CASSLTTGGPSAGANVLTF TGTGCCAGCAGCTTAACGACAGGGGGTCCTTCAGCTGGGGCCAACGTCCTGACTTTC
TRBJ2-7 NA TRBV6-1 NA CASSEYYRSYEQYF TGTGCCAGCAGTGAATATTACAGATCCTACGAGCAGTACTTC
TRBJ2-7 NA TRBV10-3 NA CAISETQGSEQYF TGTGCCATCAGTGAGACCCAGGGGTCCGAGCAGTACTTC